The present entry profiles one T cell receptor beta chain with its context. Its antigen is unidentified. The germline CDR1 and CDR2 sequences are SGHNT and YYREEE (reference sequence). Trimming removed 4 bases from V and 6 bases from J, with 15 bases in between. The CDR3 covers 14 residues. Donors were drawn from the approximately 130-subject validation cohort, separate from the roughly 700-subject first cohort. The record originates from a study of cytomegalovirus exposure and HLA in healthy donors. Points from the study as a whole: Listed as cytomegalovirus-associated were more than 150 TCR beta chains. Rarity characterized most TCR sequences, yet some public TCRs appeared in many donors. First-cohort TCR clusters tended to co-occur in the 90 to 150 validation repertoires, a later analysis found.

The data were produced by immunoSEQ multiplex PCR, yet TCRdb's version contains in-frame clones alone and is incomplete. The data show almost 75,000 clones, around 81% seen once. The rearrangement joins TRBV5-4 to TRBJ2-3; tentatively, D is TRBD1 (5 bases). Sequencing was carried out using PBMCs. The TCR sequence derives from a man aged 25 to 45 in good health and CMV-seronegative. CDR3 sequence (DNA): TGTGCCAGCAGCACAAAGACAGTTCCGGATACGCAGTATTTT. This sequence encodes CASSTKTVPDTQYF. The variable domain in full, completed from reference TRBV5-4 and TRBJ2-3, reads ETGVTQSPTHLIKTRGQQVTLRCSSQSGHNTVSWYQQALGQGPQFIFQYYREEENGRGNFPPRFSGLQFPNYSSELNVNALELDDSALYLCASSTKTVPDTQYFGPGTRLTVL.